This T cell receptor (beta chain) was sequenced for a study of identical twins. The study, taken as a whole, reports: The analysis was cross-sectional rather than longitudinal within donors. Invariant MAIT and iNKT cells could partly confound zero-insertion analyses. The abundant beta clonotypes from cord blood had fewer insertions, and memory repertoires had none of this.

MiXCR was run by TCRdb on the 5' RACE reads, yielding one entry per CDR3 protein. The sample lists some 1,600,000 distinct CDR3 sequences, about 31% occurring once. A remark on this clonotype: The antigen remains undetermined. At one end the junction does not follow the germline gene, possibly because of a read error.

This CDR3 has 15 residues. This sequence was found in a newborn girl in good health. Sequencing was performed on cord blood. The chain recombines TRBV12-3 or TRBV12-4 with TRBJ2-7; 7 bases fit TRBD1. CDR3: CASNLRGPGSYEQYF. CDR3 nucleotides: TGTGCCAGCAATTTAAGGGGGCCTGGCTCCTACGAGCAGTACTTC.